These T cell receptor beta chains were read from a single sample in a study of beta chain features in type 1 diabetes. Measured with immunoSEQ multiplex PCR; TCRdb has only the in-frame clones, and not every one. This sample has 400,000 to 550,000 clones, with roughly 10% found just once. The specimen sequenced was naive CD4+ T cells from blood. The source of these receptors is a woman between 18 and 29 years old in good health. Both conserved end residues are part of each CDR3. The D gene is left open where the match is weak. Expanded clones are given a class, and other clones once, few, many or no size at all.

abundance	v_gene	j_gene	d_gene	CDR3nt	CDR3aa
-	TRBV27	TRBJ1-4	TRBD1	TGTGCCAGCAGTCTCCGGGACAGGGTCGAAAAACTGTTTTTT	CASSLRDRVEKLFF
few	TRBV29-1	TRBJ2-4	-	TGCAGCGAGTGTCAGGTAGCCAAAAACATTCAGTACTTC	CSECQVAKNIQYF
-	TRBV18	TRBJ1-1	-	TGTGCCAGCTCACCATCGGACTGGGACACTGAAGCTTTCTTT	CASSPSDWDTEAFF
-	TRBV13	TRBJ2-1	-	TGTGCCAGCAGCTTCCCCCAACGAGGGGGGGAGCAGTTCTTC	CASSFPQRGGEQFF
-	TRBV27	TRBJ1-1	-	TGTGCCAGCAGTGGGTGGGGCTCGACTTTCTTT	CASSGWGSTFF
few	TRBV25-1	TRBJ1-5	-	TGTGCCAGCAGTGAAGCCGGGGACAGCAATCAGCCCCAGCATTTT	CASSEAGDSNQPQHF
few	TRBV10-3	TRBJ2-1	-	TGTGCCATCAGTGAGTCATTAGGGGCTAGCCCCGAGCAGTTCTTC	CAISESLGASPEQFF
-	TRBV7-2	TRBJ2-1	TRBD1	TGTGCCAGCAGCACCCGGACAGGGGGCGCCTACAATGAGCAGTTCTTC	CASSTRTGGAYNEQFF
-	TRBV23-1	TRBJ1-1	-	TGCGCCGATGCGAACACTGAAGCTTTCTTT	CADANTEAFF
few	TRBV27	TRBJ2-7	TRBD2	TGTGCCAGCAGCCTGCGGGGGTACTACGAGCAGTACTTC	CASSLRGYYEQYF
-	TRBV11-1	TRBJ2-7	-	TGTGCCAGCAGCTTAGCAAGGGCGCGGGAGCAGTACTTC	CASSLARAREQYF